These 15 T cell receptor beta chains were all obtained from the same sample, sequenced in a study of beta chain features in type 1 diabetes. Expressed TCRB transcripts were sequenced, since all the RNA that had been isolated was reverse transcribed. Some clones are missing from TCRdb's copy, which holds only in-frame ones; the method was immunoSEQ multiplex PCR. The sample lists hundreds of thousands of clones, about 14% occurring once. What was sequenced was naive CD4+ T cells from blood. Receptors were obtained from a man younger than 35 in good health.

The rearrangement links TRBV9 to TRBJ1-1; 11 bases are shared with TRBD1. CDR3 length: 13 amino acids. Germline V lookup: CDR1 SGDLS, CDR2 YYNGEE. V trimming: 6 bases; J trimming: 4 bases; junction bases outside the gene matches: 2. The CDR3 bases are TGTGCCAGCAACGGACAGGGGGCCACTGAAGCTTTCTTT. The encoded protein is CASNGQGATEAFF.

The chain joins TRBV29-1 to TRBJ1-2; D gene ambiguous. Germline CDR1 is SQVTM and CDR2 is ANQGSEA. Trimming removed 6 bases at V and 6 bases at J, with 11 bases between. This CDR3 comprises 11 residues. In DNA form, the CDR3 reads TGCAGCGTAGAACAGACGAATGGCTACACCTTC. Translated: CSVEQTNGYTF.

The V gene is TRBV10-2, the J gene TRBJ1-1; D is undetermined. Trimming removed 11 bases at V and 1 base at J, with 11 bases between. Germline V gene data show CDR1 as WSHSY and CDR2 as SAAADI. The CDR3 sequence is 12 residues long. The CDR3 loop reads CAVVDRNTEAFF. The CDR3 bases are TGCGCCGTCGTGGACCGGAACACTGAAGCTTTCTTT.

The genes are TRBV18 and TRBJ2-5, with 8 bases fitting TRBD1. This CDR3 has 17 amino acids. Germline V gene data show CDR1 as KGHSH and CDR2 as LQKENI. J was trimmed by 1 base and V by 0 bases; bases with no gene match: 7. The CDR3 bases are TGTGCCAGCTCACCACCTGGGTCAGGGGGCTCCCAAGAGACCCAGTACTTC. It is translated as CASSPPGSGGSQETQYF.

The chain uses TRBV29-1 and TRBJ1-2; tentative D call: TRBD1 (6 bases). Trimming removed 6 bases from V and 3 bases from J, with 20 bases in between. The CDR3 loop spans 15 amino acids. CDR1 SQVTM and CDR2 ANQGSEA come from the germline V gene. The CDR3 bases are TGCAGCGTCTCCACTCGCTGGGGGGCCCACTATGGCTACACCTTC. Encoded protein: CSVSTRWGAHYGYTF. Drawing the rest from reference TRBV29-1 and TRBJ1-2, the complete variable domain is SAVISQKPSRDICQRGTSLTIQCQVDSQVTMMFWYRQQPGQSLTLIATANQGSEATYESGFVIDKFPISRPNLTFSTLTVSNMSPEDSSIYLCSVSTRWGAHYGYTFGSGTRLTVV.

This clone appeared a few times. The chain is built from TRBV20-1 and TRBJ2-7; no definite D call. Between the trimmed V and J ends, which lost 6 bases and 7 bases, there was a span of 13 bases. Germline CDR1 and CDR2: DFQATT and SNEGSKA (reference sequence). The length of the CDR3 is 11 residues. The CDR3, as DNA: TGCAGTGCCAGAAGTACCCTGGAGCAGTACTTC. Encoded protein: CSARSTLEQYF.

This clone was counted only a few times. This chain links TRBV5-1 with TRBJ1-2; TRBD1 aligns across 8 bases. CDR1 SGHRS and CDR2 YFSETQ come from the germline V gene. V trimming: 0 bases; J trimming: 8 bases; junction bases outside the gene matches: 9. The CDR3 runs 15 residues. CDR3 amino acids: CASSLERPGGSGYTF. CDR3 nucleotide sequence: TGCGCCAGCAGCTTGGAACGCCCAGGGGGCTCCGGCTACACCTTC.

The sample holds a few counts of this clone. V gene TRBV9 combines with J gene TRBJ2-6; 8 bases are shared with TRBD1. The CDR3 consists of 19 residues. CDR1 and CDR2 (germline): SGDLS, YYNGEE. Unmatched junction bases numbered 16, after V lost 4 bases and J lost 4 bases. The CDR3 spells CASSHRRTGFLVGANVLTF. The CDR3 nucleotides are TGTGCCAGCAGCCATCGGAGGACAGGGTTTCTGGTCGGGGCCAACGTCCTGACTTTC.

The sample holds a few counts of this clone. CDR3 sequence (DNA): TGTGCCAGCAGCAGTCTCAGGGGGCTTATTGAGCAGTTCTTC. Translation gives CASSSLRGLIEQFF. The chain is built from TRBV21-1 and TRBJ2-1; TRBD1 is taken as the D call from the table, unchecked against the DNA. TRBV21-1 is a recognized pseudogene. The CDR3 contains 14 residues.

This clone was counted between two and nine times. This chain links TRBV2 with TRBJ2-2, with no clear D. The germline V gene has CDR1 SNHLY and CDR2 FYNNEI. CDR3 length: 11 amino acids. Deletions cut 4 bases from V and 7 bases from J, with 4 bases between. The CDR3 here is CASSVGGELFF. Here the CDR3 DNA reads TGTGCCAGCAGTGTTGGCGGGGAGCTGTTTTTT.

A few counts support this clone. The V gene is TRBV19, the J gene TRBJ1-5; weak D call: TRBD1 (6 bases). The CDR3 contains 13 residues. V was cut by 4 bases and J by 4 bases, with 8 bases left in between. CDR1 is LNHDA and CDR2 is SQIVND in the germline V gene (reference sequence). The chain's CDR3 is CASSTRGNQPQHF. Written as DNA, the CDR3 is TGTGCCAGTAGTACCAGGGGAAATCAGCCCCAGCATTTT.

The chain has TRBV2 and TRBJ1-2; perhaps TRBD1 as D (5 bases). There are 13 residues in the CDR3. CDR1 and CDR2 (germline): SNHLY, FYNNEI. V was trimmed by 7 bases and J by 4 bases, leaving 13 bases between them. The CDR3 loop is CASKTQEIYGYTF. CDR3 DNA: TGTGCCAGCAAAACACAGGAAATCTATGGCTACACCTTC.

Comment on this clone: Other DNA variants within this sample encode the same CDR3. The chain has TRBV19 and TRBJ2-1; D is unresolved. The V end was cut by 3 bases, the J end by 2 bases, with 2 bases between. Germline V lookup: CDR1 LNHDA, CDR2 SQIVND (reference sequence). The CDR3 length is 12 residues. CDR3 nucleotides: TGTGCCAGTAGTATTCCCTACAATGAGCAGTTCTTC. Translated: CASSIPYNEQFF.

This clone was counted between two and nine times. This chain joins TRBV18 and TRBJ1-1; D remains ambiguous. V was shortened by 3 bases and J by 1 base, with 15 bases between the two germline ends. CDR1 is KGHSH and CDR2 is LQKENI in the germline V gene. This CDR3 region has 16 residues. The CDR3 protein is CASSPRMGGGNTEAFF. The CDR3 region has the DNA TGTGCCAGCTCACCCCGCATGGGAGGCGGGAACACTGAAGCTTTCTTT.

The chain combines TRBV10-2 with TRBJ2-3, with 12 positions matching TRBD2. The CDR3 length is 16 residues. With 4 bases clipped from V and 4 bases from J, the junction kept 6 bases outside the gene matches. Germline V CDR1 and CDR2: WSHSY, SAAADI. This CDR3 reads CASSGYLAGGSDTQYF. Here the CDR3 DNA reads TGCGCCAGCAGTGGCTATCTAGCGGGAGGGTCAGATACGCAGTATTTT.